This T cell receptor (beta chain) was documented in a study of regulatory T cells in long-lasting Graves disease. General study points: With a few thousand shared public clonotypes, persistent patients exceeded new patients, who shared 950 to 1,000.

Time point in this sample: newly diagnosed GD, antithyroid drugs for less than 3 months. The TCR library was prepared using RNA isolated from PBMCs. Combining iRepertoire HTBI primers with Arm-PCR of CDR3 regions, the authors built TCR beta libraries. TCRdb ran MiXCR on the multiplex PCR reads and lists one entry per CDR3 protein. There are approximately 210,000 distinct CDR3 sequences in the sample; around 20% occur only once, and less than 25% lies in the top ten. Of note for this clonotype: Its cognate antigen is unknown.

CDR3 length: 17 residues. The germline V gene encodes CDR1 MNHEY and CDR2 SMNVEV (reference sequence). V shed 6 bases, J shed 4 bases, and the junction held 16 bases outside the gene matches. Here the sequenced sample was peripheral blood mononuclear cells (PBMCs), taken at new diagnosis, from a patient treated with antithyroid drugs. The chain has TRBV27 and TRBJ2-7, with 9 bases fitting TRBD2. This receptor was obtained from a female donor with Graves disease. The DNA for the CDR3 is TGTGCCAGCAGCCCGTTTGGAGGCGGGAGGGCCGGGTACGAGCAGTACTTC. Its translation: CASSPFGGGRAGYEQYF.